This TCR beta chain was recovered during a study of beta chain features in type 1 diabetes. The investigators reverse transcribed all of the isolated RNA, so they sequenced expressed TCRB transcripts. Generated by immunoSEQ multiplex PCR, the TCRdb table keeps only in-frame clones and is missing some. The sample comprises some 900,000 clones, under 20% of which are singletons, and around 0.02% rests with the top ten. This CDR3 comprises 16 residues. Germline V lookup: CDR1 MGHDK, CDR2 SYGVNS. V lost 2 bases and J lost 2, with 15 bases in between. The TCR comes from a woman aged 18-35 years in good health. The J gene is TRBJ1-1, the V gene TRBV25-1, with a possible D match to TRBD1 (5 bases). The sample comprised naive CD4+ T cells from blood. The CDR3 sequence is CASSEGLGRGNTEAFF. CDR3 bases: TGTGCCAGCAGTGAAGGACTAGGGAGGGGTAACACTGAAGCTTTCTTT. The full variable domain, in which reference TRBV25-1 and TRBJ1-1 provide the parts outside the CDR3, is EADIYQTPRYLVIGTGKKITLECSQTMGHDKMYWYQQDPGMELHLIHYSYGVNSTEKGDLSSESTVSRIRTEHFPLTLESARPSHTSQYLCASSEGLGRGNTEAFFGQGTRLTVV.